This T cell receptor beta chain derives from a study of blood T cells in healthy people across ages. Peripheral blood, around 10 milliliters per donor, was collected. This clonotype was observed at least ten times. Its matching antigen is unknown. The authors ran a second PCR of 7 to 11 cycles using a sample-barcoded 5' primer and a J-beta primer mix. TCRdb used MiXCR to reprocess the 5' RACE reads, holding one entry per CDR3 protein. The data show 1.5 million to 1.9 million distinct CDR3 sequences, around 40% seen once. The CDR3 totals 16 residues. Germline V gene sequence: CDR1 LGHNA, CDR2 YSLEER. Trimming stripped 0 bases from V and 0 bases from J, with 9 bases between. The study, taken as a whole, reports: A roughly linear age-dependent decrease characterized TCR beta diversity per million T cells.

The chain employs TRBV4-3 and TRBJ2-1; the D gene is possibly TRBD1 (5 bases). The sequenced material came from blood. This receptor was obtained from a woman aged 18-30 years in good health. The CDR3 coding sequence is TGCGCCAGCAGCCAAGATACAGGTAGCTCCTACAATGAGCAGTTCTTC. Protein: CASSQDTGSSYNEQFF.